This TCR beta chain derives from a study of shared clonotypes between healthy human individuals. Germline assignment: CDR1 SSHAT and CDR2 FNYEAQ (reference sequence). CDR3 length equals 15 residues. V gave up 1 base and J gave up 1 base, with 11 bases separating them. Method: immunoSEQ multiplex PCR; TCRdb's copy keeps in-frame clones and lacks some. Of approximately 640,000 clones detected, about 92% appear once; the ten largest clones hold 30% to 40%. Material for sequencing was memory CD8+ T cells from PBMCs. Regarding subset: CD45RO+ cells pooled with CCR7-negative TemRA cells. J is TRBJ2-7 and V is TRBV7-7, with D possibly being TRBD2 (5 bases). The clonotype was recovered from a young man in good health. Some clones in this sample may be carry-over from other donors' samples. CDR3 sequence (DNA): TGTGCCAGCAGCTTAGGTCGGGGAGTTTCCTACGAGCAGTACTTC. Protein product: CASSLGRGVSYEQYF.